This T cell receptor (beta chain) was recorded in a study of blood T cell repertoires in COVID-19. Study in general: Samples representing acute and convalescent COVID-19 were sourced from the United States, Italy and Spain. The analysed material was cDNA or gDNA that came from T cells, B-cell-depleted T cells, or PBMCs.

Original handling: Reference gene primer amplification gave nucleated cell count estimates. The protocol was immunoSEQ multiplex PCR, while the TCRdb copy is restricted to in-frame clones and leaves out a portion. That table is the source of V, J and clone size, and D and trimming were worked out from the DNA. The repertoire holds 150,000 to 200,000 clones, with approximately 86% as singletons. The germline V and J ends were trimmed by 2 bases and 6 bases, with 14 bases remaining between them. The length of the CDR3 is 16 residues. Germline assignment: CDR1 SGHTA and CDR2 FQGNSA. The sequencing input was peripheral blood. The sequence came from a woman of 80 years or more with acute or convalescent COVID-19. The chain links TRBV7-2 to TRBJ1-6; D ambiguous. CDR3 in DNA: TGTGCCAGCAGCTTAACAGCAGCGGATTCTAATTCACCCCTCCACTTT. This codes for CASSLTAADSNSPLHF. Full variable domain (remainder filled in from reference TRBV7-2 and TRBJ1-6): GAGVSQSPSNKVTEKGKDVELRCDPISGHTALYWYRQSLGQGLEFLIYFQGNSAPDKSGLPSDRFSAERTGGSVSTLTIQRTQQEDSAVYLCASSLTAADSNSPLHFGNGTRLTVT.